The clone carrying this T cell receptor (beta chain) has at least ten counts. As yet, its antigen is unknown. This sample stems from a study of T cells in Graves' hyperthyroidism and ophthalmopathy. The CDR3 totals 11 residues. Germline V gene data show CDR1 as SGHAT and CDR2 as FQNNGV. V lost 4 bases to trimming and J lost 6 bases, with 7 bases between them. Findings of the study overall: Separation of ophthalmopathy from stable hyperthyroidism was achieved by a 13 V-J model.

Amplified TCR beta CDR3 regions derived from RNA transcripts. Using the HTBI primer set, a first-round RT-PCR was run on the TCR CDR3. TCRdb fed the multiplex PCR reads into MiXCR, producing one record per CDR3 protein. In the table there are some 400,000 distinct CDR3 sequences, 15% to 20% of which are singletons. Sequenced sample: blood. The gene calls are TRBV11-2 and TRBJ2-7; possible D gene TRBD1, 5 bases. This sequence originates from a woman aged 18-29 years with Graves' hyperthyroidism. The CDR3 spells CASSWGAEQYF. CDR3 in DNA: TGTGCCAGCAGCTGGGGCGCCGAGCAGTACTTC.